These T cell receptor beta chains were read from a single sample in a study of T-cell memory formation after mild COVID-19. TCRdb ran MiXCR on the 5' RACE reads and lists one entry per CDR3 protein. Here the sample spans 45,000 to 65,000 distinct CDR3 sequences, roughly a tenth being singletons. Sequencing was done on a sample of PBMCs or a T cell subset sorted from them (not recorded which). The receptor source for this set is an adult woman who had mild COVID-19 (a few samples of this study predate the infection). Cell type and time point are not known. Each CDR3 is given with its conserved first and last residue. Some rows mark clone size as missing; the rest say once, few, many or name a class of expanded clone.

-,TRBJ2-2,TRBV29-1,CSVEEGANTVELFF
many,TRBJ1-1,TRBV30,CAWSVMNALETEAFF
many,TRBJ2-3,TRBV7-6,CASSPGHSSTDTQYF
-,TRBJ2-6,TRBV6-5,CASTFDFSGTAGANVLTF
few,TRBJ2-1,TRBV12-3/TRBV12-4,CASSAPATLSEQFF
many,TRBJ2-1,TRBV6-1,CASSTRQGAYNEQFF
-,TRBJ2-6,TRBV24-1,CATVFRIRQANSGANVLTF
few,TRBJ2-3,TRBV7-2,CASSLTGTSGSADTQYF
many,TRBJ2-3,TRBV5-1,CASSHRDHTDTQYF
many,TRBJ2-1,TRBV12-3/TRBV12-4,CASSPSGNLRDEQFF
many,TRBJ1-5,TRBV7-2,CASSPEIGVSNQPQHF
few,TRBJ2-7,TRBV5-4,CASSQGQGGYYEQYF
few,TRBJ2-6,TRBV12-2,CASRPTGAAGANVLTF
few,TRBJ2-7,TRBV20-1,CSAGRAHEQYF
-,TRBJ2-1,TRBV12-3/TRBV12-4,CASSPGLAARNEQFF
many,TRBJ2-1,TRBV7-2,CASSTLAIRGTHNEQFF
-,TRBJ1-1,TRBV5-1,CASSLANRNTEAFF
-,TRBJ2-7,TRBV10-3,CAISEWQGDIYEKYF
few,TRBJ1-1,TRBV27,CASRTTWDTEAFF
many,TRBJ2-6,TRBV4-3,CASSQDHLRTGANVLTF
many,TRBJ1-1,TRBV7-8,CASSPVYPVRYTEAFF
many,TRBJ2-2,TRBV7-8,CASSYRDAGSHTGELFF
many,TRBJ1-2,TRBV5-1,CALHIYGYTF
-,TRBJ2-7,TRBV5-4,CASSTGLAGDEQYF
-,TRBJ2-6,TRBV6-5,CASSYSGTAYSGANVLTF
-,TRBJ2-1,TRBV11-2,CASSFGTSGAWFF
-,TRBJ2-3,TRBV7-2,CASSRDSTDTQYF
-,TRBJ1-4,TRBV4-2,CASSLSTSPNEKLFF
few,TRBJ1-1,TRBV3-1,CASSPQTSEAFF
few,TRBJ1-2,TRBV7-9,CASSLAHGGANYGYTF
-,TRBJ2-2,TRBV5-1,CASSLGPTRKNTGELFF
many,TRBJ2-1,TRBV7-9,CASSSGKGSDEQFF
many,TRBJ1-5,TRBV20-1,CSALDSFSNQPQHF
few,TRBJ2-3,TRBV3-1,CASSFGSTGTGTDTQYF
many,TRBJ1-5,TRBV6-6,CASTLTGGPSAQHF
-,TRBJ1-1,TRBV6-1,CASSDVPGRGTEAFF
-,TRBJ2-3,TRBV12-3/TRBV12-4,CASRPAGLSTDTQYF
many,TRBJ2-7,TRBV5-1,CASSLAGTGDMEQYF
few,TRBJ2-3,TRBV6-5,CARQGTDTQYF
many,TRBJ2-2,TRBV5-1,CASSSRTGDAGELFF
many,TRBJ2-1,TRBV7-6,CASSLEAGKNEQFF
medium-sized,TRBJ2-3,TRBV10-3,CAISESALAGWPDTQYF
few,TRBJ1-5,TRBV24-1,CAISGYNQPQHF
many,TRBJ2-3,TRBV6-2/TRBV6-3,CASSYSPSDISSTDTQYF
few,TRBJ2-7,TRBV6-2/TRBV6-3,CATARAGESYEQYF
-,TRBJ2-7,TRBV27,CASSLSDRDLYEQYF